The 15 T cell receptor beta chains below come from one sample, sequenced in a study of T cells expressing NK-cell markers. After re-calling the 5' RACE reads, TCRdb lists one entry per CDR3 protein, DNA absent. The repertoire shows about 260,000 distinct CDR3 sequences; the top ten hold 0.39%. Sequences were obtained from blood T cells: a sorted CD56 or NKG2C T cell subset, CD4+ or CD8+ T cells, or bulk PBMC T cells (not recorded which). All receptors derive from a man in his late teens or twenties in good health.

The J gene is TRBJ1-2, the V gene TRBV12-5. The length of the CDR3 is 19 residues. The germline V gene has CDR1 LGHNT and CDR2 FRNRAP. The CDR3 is CASGPPNSGGPELNYGYTF.

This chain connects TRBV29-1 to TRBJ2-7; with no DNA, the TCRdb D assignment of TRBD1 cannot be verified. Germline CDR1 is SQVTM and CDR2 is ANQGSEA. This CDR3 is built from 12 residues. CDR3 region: CSVGTFSYEQYF.

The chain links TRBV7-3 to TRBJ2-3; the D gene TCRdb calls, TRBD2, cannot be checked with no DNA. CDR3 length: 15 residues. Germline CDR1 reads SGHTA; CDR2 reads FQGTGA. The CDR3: CASSRGRFLTDTQYF.

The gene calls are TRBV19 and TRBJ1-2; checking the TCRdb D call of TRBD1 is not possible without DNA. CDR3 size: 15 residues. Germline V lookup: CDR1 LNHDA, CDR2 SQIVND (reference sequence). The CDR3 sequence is CASSMGQGGKFGYTF.

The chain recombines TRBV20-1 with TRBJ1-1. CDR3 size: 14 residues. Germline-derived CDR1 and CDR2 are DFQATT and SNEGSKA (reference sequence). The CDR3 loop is CSAGPSSANTEAFF.

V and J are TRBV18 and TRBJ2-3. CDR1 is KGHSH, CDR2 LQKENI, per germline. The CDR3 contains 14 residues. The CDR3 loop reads CASSPPLGLVPQYF.

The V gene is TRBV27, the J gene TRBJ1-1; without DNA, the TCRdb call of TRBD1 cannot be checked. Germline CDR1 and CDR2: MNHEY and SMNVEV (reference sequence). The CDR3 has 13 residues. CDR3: CASRYRSHPEAFF.

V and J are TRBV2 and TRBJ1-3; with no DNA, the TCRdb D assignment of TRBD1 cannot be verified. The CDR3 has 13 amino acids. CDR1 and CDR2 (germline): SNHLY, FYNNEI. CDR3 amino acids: CAVGRDEVNTIYF.

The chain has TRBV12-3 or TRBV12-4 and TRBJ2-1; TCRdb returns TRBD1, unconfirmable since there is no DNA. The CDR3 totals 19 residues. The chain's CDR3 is CASSLKFPVGKLTYNEQFF.

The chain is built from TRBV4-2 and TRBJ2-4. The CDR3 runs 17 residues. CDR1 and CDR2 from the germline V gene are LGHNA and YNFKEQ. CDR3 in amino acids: CASSPDIPLAAKNIQYF.

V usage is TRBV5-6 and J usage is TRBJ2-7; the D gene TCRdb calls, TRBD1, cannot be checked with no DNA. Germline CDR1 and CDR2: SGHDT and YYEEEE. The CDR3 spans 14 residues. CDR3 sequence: CASSTRDRDYEQYF.

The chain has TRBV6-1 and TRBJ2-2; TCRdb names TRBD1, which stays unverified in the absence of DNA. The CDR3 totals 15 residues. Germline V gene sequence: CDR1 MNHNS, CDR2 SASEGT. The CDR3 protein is CASSSSDRGRRELFF.

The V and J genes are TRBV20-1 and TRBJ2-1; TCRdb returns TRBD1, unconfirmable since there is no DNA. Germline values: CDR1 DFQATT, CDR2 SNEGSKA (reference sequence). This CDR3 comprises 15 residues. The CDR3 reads CSAAGESWAHNEQFF.

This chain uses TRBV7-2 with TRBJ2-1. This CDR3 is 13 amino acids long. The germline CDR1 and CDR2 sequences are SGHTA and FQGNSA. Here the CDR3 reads CASSLNQQREQFF.

This CDR3 reads CASSLGTKDEQFF. This chain connects TRBV5-1 to TRBJ2-1; checking the TCRdb D call of TRBD1 is not possible without DNA. Germline V lookup: CDR1 SGHRS, CDR2 YFSETQ. This CDR3 contains 13 residues.